One sample yielded the 2 T cell receptor beta chains listed below, sequenced in a study of vaccination and CD4 T cells after COVID-19. MiXCR, applied by TCRdb to the PCR reads, yields one record per CDR3 protein. Of approximately 20,000 distinct CDR3 sequences listed, 58% were seen once; the top ten hold 0.95% to 1.3%. Sequencing used CD4+ T cells from blood, obtained before SARS-CoV-2 vaccination. The receptors stem from a human donor who had recovered from COVID-19.

This chain connects TRBV10-3 to TRBJ2-7; 12 positions match TRBD2. There are 17 residues in the CDR3. V was pared by 2 bases and J by 2 bases, with 7 bases of the junction left unmatched. In germline, CDR1 is ENHRY, CDR2 SYGVKD. The CDR3 DNA is TGTGCCATCAGTGAGGGTCTAGCGGGAGGGCCCCCCTACGAGCAGTACTTC. Its protein product is CAISEGLAGGPPYEQYF.

This clonotype has only one observation. J is TRBJ2-5 and V is TRBV24-1; 7 bases are a match to TRBD2. Trimming cost V 7 bases and J 5 bases; bases outside gene matches: 12. CDR1 is KGHDR, CDR2 SFDVKD, per germline. This CDR3 comprises 15 residues. CDR3 nucleotides: TGTGCCACCAGCAGTACCTGGGGGGGAATGGAGACCCAGTACTTC. Its translation is CATSSTWGGMETQYF.